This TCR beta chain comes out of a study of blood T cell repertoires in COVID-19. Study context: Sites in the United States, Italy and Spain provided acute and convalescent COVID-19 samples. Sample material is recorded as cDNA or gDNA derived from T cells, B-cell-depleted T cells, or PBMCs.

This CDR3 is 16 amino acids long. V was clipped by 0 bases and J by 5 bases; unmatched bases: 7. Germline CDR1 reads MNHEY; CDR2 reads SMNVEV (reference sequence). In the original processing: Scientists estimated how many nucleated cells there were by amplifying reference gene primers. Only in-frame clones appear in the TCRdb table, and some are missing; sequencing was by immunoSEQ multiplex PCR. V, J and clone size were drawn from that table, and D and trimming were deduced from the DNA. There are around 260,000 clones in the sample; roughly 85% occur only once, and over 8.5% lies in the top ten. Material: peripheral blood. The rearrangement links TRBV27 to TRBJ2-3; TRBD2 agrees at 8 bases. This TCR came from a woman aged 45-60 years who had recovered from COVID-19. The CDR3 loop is CASSLSRREGRDTQYF. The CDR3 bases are TGTGCCAGCAGTTTATCACGTCGGGAGGGCCGAGATACGCAGTATTTT.